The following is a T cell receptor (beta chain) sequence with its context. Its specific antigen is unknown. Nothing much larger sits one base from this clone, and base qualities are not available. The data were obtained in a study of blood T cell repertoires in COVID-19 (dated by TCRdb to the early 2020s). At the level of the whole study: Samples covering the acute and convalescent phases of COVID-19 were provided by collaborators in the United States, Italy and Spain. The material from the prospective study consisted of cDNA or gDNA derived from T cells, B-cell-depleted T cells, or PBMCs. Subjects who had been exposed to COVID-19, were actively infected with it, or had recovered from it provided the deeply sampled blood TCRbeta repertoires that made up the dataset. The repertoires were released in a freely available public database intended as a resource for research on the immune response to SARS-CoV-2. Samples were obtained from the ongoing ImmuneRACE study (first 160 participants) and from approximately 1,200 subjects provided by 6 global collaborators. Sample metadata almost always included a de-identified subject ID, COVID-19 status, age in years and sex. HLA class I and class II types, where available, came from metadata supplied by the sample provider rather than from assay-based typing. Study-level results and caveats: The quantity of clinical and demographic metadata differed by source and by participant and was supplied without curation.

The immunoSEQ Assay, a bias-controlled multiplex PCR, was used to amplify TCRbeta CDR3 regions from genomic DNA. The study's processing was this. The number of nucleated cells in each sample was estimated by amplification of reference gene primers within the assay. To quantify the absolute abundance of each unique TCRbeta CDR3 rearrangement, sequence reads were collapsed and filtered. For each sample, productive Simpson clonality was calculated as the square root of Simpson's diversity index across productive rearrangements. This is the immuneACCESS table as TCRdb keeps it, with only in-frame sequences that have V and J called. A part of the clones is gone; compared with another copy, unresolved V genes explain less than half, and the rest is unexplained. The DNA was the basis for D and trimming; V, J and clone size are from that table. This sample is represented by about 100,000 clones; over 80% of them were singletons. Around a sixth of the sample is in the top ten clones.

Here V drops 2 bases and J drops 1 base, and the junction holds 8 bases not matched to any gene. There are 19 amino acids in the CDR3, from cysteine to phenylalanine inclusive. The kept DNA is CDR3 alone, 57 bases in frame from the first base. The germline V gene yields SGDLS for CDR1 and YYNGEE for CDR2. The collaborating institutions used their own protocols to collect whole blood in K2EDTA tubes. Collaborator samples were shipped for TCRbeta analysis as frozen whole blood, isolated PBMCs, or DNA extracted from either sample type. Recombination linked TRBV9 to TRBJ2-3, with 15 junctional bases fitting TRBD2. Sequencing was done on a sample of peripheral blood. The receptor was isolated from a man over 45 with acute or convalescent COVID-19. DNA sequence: TGTGCCAGCAGCGTGGACCCCGGGACTAGCGGGGGGCGCACAGATACGCAGTATTTT. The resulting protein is CASSVDPGTSGGRTDTQYF.